This T cell receptor beta chain was documented in a study of blood T cell repertoires in COVID-19. In the original analysis: Reference gene primer amplification in the assay estimated nucleated cell counts. Assay used: immunoSEQ multiplex PCR; TCRdb lists only in-frame clones, some missing. V and J calls and clone size follow that table, whereas D and trimming were derived from the DNA. The data contain approximately 300,000 clones, 89% of them singletons. Trimming pared 4 bases from V and 4 bases from J, leaving 16 bases between. Germline V gene lookup returns CDR1 LGHDT and CDR2 YNNKEL (reference sequence). The CDR3 has 15 residues.

The sequenced material came from peripheral blood. The chain uses TRBV3-1 (or the pseudogene TRBV3-2) and TRBJ2-5; D possibly corresponds to TRBD2 (7 bases). This clonotype was sampled from a man between 18 and 35 years old who had recovered from COVID-19. CDR3 in DNA: TGTGCCAGCAGCCTAACGGGGGGCGGAGGAGAGACCCAGTACTTC. The encoded protein is CASSLTGGGGETQYF.